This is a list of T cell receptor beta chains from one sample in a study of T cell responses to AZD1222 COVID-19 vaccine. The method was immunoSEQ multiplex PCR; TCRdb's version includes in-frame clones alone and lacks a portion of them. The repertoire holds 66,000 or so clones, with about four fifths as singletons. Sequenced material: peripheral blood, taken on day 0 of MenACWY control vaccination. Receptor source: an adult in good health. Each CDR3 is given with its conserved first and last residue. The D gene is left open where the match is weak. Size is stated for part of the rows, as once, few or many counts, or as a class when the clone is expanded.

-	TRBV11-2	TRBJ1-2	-	TGTGCCAGCAGCTTAGGAGGGTCCTTAGGCTACACCTTC	CASSLGGSLGYTF
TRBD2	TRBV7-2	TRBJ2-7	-	TGTGCCAGCAGCTTATCCGGGAGGGCCCACGAGCAGTACTTC	CASSLSGRAHEQYF
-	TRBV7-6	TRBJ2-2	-	TGTGCCAGCAGCAAGAATGTTCCCGGATTGGCCGGGGAGCTGTTTTTT	CASSKNVPGLAGELFF
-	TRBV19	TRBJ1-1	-	TGTGCCAGTAGTATAGGCGCAGAGGGTTCTGAAGCTTTCTTT	CASSIGAEGSEAFF
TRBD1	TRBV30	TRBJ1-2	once	TGTGCCTGGACCGAGGGGACAGGTCCTCAATTGGGGAATGGCTACACCTTC	CAWTEGTGPQLGNGYTF
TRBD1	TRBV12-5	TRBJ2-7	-	TGTGCTAGTGGGGGGGACAGTTACGAGCAGTACTTC	CASGGDSYEQYF
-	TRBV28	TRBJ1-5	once	TGTGCCAGCAGTTTTCAAAGGAAATGGGGTAATCAGCCCCAGCATTTT	CASSFQRKWGNQPQHF
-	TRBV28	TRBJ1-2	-	TGTGCCAGCAGTTTGGGCGGGGGCCGGAGTCGTATGGCCACCTTC	CASSLGGGRSRMATF
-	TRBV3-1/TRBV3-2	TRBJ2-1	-	TGTGCCAGCAGCCAAGATGCTGCCTCCAATGAGCAGTTCTTC	CASSQDAASNEQFF
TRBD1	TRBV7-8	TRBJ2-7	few	TGTGCCAGCAGCTCGAAAGACAGGGCCGACTACGAGCAGTACTTC	CASSSKDRADYEQYF
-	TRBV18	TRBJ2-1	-	TGTGCCAGCTCACTGGAAAGGAGGGAGCCACACAATGAGCAGTTCTTC	CASSLERREPHNEQFF
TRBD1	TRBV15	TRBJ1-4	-	TGTGCCACCAGCAAACAGGGGCTATACGATGAAAAACTGTTTTTT	CATSKQGLYDEKLFF
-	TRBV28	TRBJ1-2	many	TGTGCCAGCAGGACGGCTAACTATGGCTACACCTTC	CASRTANYGYTF
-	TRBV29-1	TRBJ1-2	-	TGCAGCGTTCAGTCTTATGGGGGCCTTAACAACTATGGCTACACCTTC	CSVQSYGGLNNYGYTF
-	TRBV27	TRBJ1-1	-	TGTGCCAGCAGTAGATCGGGGGTCGGGAACACTGAAGCTTTCTTT	CASSRSGVGNTEAFF
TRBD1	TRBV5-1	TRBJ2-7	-	TGCGCCAGCAGCGGCAGGGGGAGCTCCTACGAGCAGTACTTC	CASSGRGSSYEQYF
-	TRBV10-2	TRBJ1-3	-	TGCGCCAGCAGTGAAAGGGTTGGAAACACCATATATTTT	CASSERVGNTIYF
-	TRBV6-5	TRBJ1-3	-	TGTGCCAGCAGTTCCATCAAAGGAAACACCATATATTTT	CASSSIKGNTIYF
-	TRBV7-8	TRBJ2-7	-	TGTGCCAGCAGCTTACTTCCGAAAGGGACCGTGGCATCAAACTACGAGCAGTACTTC	CASSLLPKGTVASNYEQYF
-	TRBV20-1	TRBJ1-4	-	TGCAGTGCTAGTCGAAAGGTTAATGAAAAACTGTTTTTT	CSASRKVNEKLFF
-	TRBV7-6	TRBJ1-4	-	TGTGCCAGCAGCAAAAGCGGGGGAAGGGGTGAAAAACTGTTTTTT	CASSKSGGRGEKLFF